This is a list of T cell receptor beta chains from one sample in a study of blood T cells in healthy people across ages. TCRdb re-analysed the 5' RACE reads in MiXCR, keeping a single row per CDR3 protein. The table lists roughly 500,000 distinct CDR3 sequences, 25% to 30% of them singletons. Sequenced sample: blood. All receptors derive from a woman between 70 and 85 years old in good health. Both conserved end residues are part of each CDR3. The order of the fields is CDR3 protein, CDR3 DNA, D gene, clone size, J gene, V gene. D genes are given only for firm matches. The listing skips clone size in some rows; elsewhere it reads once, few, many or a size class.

CDR3: CSVEGQGYGYTF
DNA: TGCAGCGTTGAAGGACAGGGGTATGGCTACACCTTC
D: TRBD1
size: few
J: TRBJ1-2
V: TRBV29-1

CDR3: CASSFSGPETQCF
DNA: TGTGCCAGCAGTTTCTCGGGGCCGGAGACCCAGTGCTTC
D: .
size: .
J: TRBJ2-5
V: TRBV27

CDR3: CATSDPGGADKNIQYF
DNA: TGTGCCACCAGTGACCCAGGGGGCGCTGACAAAAACATTCAGTACTTC
D: TRBD1
size: few
J: TRBJ2-4
V: TRBV24-1

CDR3: CASSQVPTGYGQYF
DNA: TGTGCCAGCAGCCAAGTACCGACAGGCTACGGGCAGTACTTC
D: .
size: few
J: TRBJ2-7
V: TRBV14

CDR3: CASSLVGDGPLGTQYF
DNA: TGTGCCAGCAGCTTAGTGGGGGACGGCCCTTTGGGGACCCAGTACTTC
D: .
size: few
J: TRBJ2-5
V: TRBV7-2

CDR3: CASSNRGTEAFF
DNA: TGTGCCAGTAGCAACAGGGGCACTGAAGCTTTCTTT
D: TRBD1
size: few
J: TRBJ1-1
V: TRBV19

CDR3: CASSPRVGGQSTGELFF
DNA: TGTGCCAGCTCACCACGAGTCGGGGGGCAAAGCACCGGGGAGCTGTTTTTT
D: .
size: few
J: TRBJ2-2
V: TRBV18

CDR3: CASRHGIPDGKNYGYTF
DNA: TGCGCCAGCAGACATGGAATACCGGACGGAAAGAACTATGGCTACACCTTC
D: .
size: .
J: TRBJ1-2
V: TRBV4-3

CDR3: CASKQGVTDNSPLHF
DNA: TGCGCCAGCAAACAAGGGGTAACCGATAATTCACCCCTCCACTTT
D: .
size: .
J: TRBJ1-6
V: TRBV5-1

CDR3: CASSLLVSGLAGAEQYF
DNA: TGTGCCAGCAGCTTATTAGTTTCGGGACTAGCGGGAGCCGAGCAGTACTTC
D: TRBD2
size: .
J: TRBJ2-7
V: TRBV13

CDR3: CSASRPDGVHEQYF
DNA: TGCAGTGCTTCCCGACCGGATGGGGTCCACGAGCAGTACTTC
D: .
size: .
J: TRBJ2-7
V: TRBV20-1

CDR3: CASSFRQSTNYGYTF
DNA: TGTGCCAGCAGCTTCCGACAGAGTACTAACTATGGCTACACCTTC
D: .
size: .
J: TRBJ1-2
V: TRBV7-2

CDR3: CASSLGGQFGEQYF
DNA: TGTGCCAGCAGCTTAGGCGGACAGTTTGGGGAGCAGTACTTC
D: .
size: .
J: TRBJ2-7
V: TRBV7-9

CDR3: CASSLTGGGEKLFF
DNA: TGTGCCAGCAGCTTAACGGGGGGCGGTGAAAAACTGTTTTTT
D: .
size: .
J: TRBJ1-4
V: TRBV7-8

CDR3: CASSYSEGGSEAFF
DNA: TGTGCCAGCAGTTACTCGGAGGGTGGTTCTGAAGCTTTCTTT
D: .
size: .
J: TRBJ1-1
V: TRBV6-2/TRBV6-3

CDR3: CASSFKAGDEQFF
DNA: TGTGCCAGCAGCTTTAAAGCGGGGGATGAGCAGTTCTTC
D: TRBD2
size: few
J: TRBJ2-1
V: TRBV7-6

CDR3: CASRTSGGHNEQFF
DNA: TGCGCCAGCAGGACTAGCGGGGGCCACAATGAGCAGTTCTTC
D: TRBD2
size: few
J: TRBJ2-1
V: TRBV5-1

CDR3: CASSSAPGRGNHGELFF
DNA: TGTGCCAGCAGTTCCGCGCCCGGGCGGGGGAATCACGGGGAGCTGTTTTTT
D: TRBD2
size: .
J: TRBJ2-2
V: TRBV6-2/TRBV6-3

CDR3: CATSYEERGNYGYTF
DNA: TGTGCCACCAGTTATGAGGAGAGGGGGAACTATGGCTACACCTTC
D: .
size: few
J: TRBJ1-2
V: TRBV24-1

CDR3: CASSYSKFGRAEAFF
DNA: TGTGCCAGCAGTTACTCGAAGTTCGGACGCGCTGAAGCTTTCTTT
D: .
size: .
J: TRBJ1-1
V: TRBV6-2/TRBV6-3

CDR3: CASSQDLTGGYEQFF
DNA: TGTGCCAGCAGCCAAGATCTAACGGGAGGGTATGAGCAGTTCTTC
D: TRBD2
size: .
J: TRBJ2-1
V: TRBV3-1

CDR3: CSARTQGAGETQYF
DNA: TGCAGTGCTAGGACCCAGGGGGCTGGCGAGACCCAGTACTTC
D: TRBD1
size: .
J: TRBJ2-5
V: TRBV20-1

CDR3: CASSYPGHVRGQPQHF
DNA: TGTGCCAGCAGTTACCCGGGACATGTAAGGGGTCAGCCCCAGCATTTT
D: .
size: .
J: TRBJ1-5
V: TRBV6-2/TRBV6-3

CDR3: CASSHTPGTGLSGANVLTF
DNA: TGTGCCAGCAGCCATACTCCCGGGACAGGGCTGTCTGGGGCCAACGTCCTGACTTTC
D: TRBD1
size: .
J: TRBJ2-6
V: TRBV7-2

CDR3: CSVGGANTQYF
DNA: TGCAGCGTCGGGGGGGCCAATACGCAGTATTTT
D: TRBD2
size: .
J: TRBJ2-3
V: TRBV29-1

CDR3: CSVELGTGLREQYF
DNA: TGCAGCGTTGAGCTCGGGACAGGTTTGCGCGAGCAGTACTTC
D: TRBD1
size: .
J: TRBJ2-7
V: TRBV29-1

CDR3: CASSSRGTGELFF
DNA: TGTGCCAGCAGTTCCAGGGGGACCGGGGAGCTGTTTTTT
D: TRBD1
size: many
J: TRBJ2-2
V: TRBV28

CDR3: CASWDRNSYEQYF
DNA: TGTGCCAGCTGGGACAGGAACTCCTACGAGCAGTACTTC
D: TRBD1
size: few
J: TRBJ2-7
V: TRBV19

CDR3: CSARGKHTSSYNEQFF
DNA: TGCAGTGCTAGGGGCAAACACACCAGCTCCTACAATGAGCAGTTCTTC
D: .
size: few
J: TRBJ2-1
V: TRBV20-1

CDR3: CASSQGGANEKLFF
DNA: TGTGCCAGCAGTCAGGGGGGGGCTAATGAAAAACTGTTTTTT
D: TRBD1
size: many
J: TRBJ1-4
V: TRBV25-1

CDR3: CSVGQGLSYEQYF
DNA: TGCAGTGTCGGACAGGGCCTTTCCTACGAGCAGTACTTC
D: TRBD1
size: .
J: TRBJ2-7
V: TRBV20-1

CDR3: CASSLAGAQNTGELFF
DNA: TGTGCCAGCAGCTTAGCGGGGGCGCAGAACACCGGGGAGCTGTTTTTT
D: .
size: few
J: TRBJ2-2
V: TRBV7-2

CDR3: CSARDDPLPEQYF
DNA: TGCAGTGCTAGAGACGACCCCTTACCCGAGCAGTACTTC
D: .
size: many
J: TRBJ2-7
V: TRBV20-1

CDR3: CASSSRIRQGTDTQYF
DNA: TGTGCCAGCAGCTCCCGCATTCGACAGGGAACAGATACGCAGTATTTT
D: TRBD1
size: few
J: TRBJ2-3
V: TRBV7-2

CDR3: CASRRRGGRIQPQHF
DNA: TGTGCCAGCAGAAGGAGAGGGGGCAGGATACAGCCCCAGCATTTT
D: TRBD1
size: .
J: TRBJ1-5
V: TRBV6-1

CDR3: CASSYQTSGGSYLAKNIQYF
DNA: TGTGCCAGCAGTTACCAGACTAGCGGGGGGTCCTACTTGGCCAAAAACATTCAGTACTTC
D: TRBD2
size: few
J: TRBJ2-4
V: TRBV6-2/TRBV6-3

CDR3: CASSQGGPADTQYF
DNA: TGTGCCAGCAGCCAGGGGGGCCCCGCAGATACGCAGTATTTT
D: .
size: few
J: TRBJ2-3
V: TRBV7-3

CDR3: CASSLVGLAEDGHTF
DNA: TGTGCCAGCAGCTTAGTAGGCCTAGCTGAGGATGGCCACACCTTC
D: .
size: .
J: TRBJ1-2
V: TRBV7-9

CDR3: CASSFGGSRADTQYF
DNA: TGTGCCAGCAGCTTTGGCGGGAGTAGGGCAGATACGCAGTATTTT
D: TRBD2
size: .
J: TRBJ2-3
V: TRBV7-2

CDR3: CASSRRDSGFYGYTF
DNA: TGTGCCAGCAGCCGCCGGGACAGCGGATTCTATGGCTACACCTTC
D: TRBD1
size: few
J: TRBJ1-2
V: TRBV12-3/TRBV12-4

CDR3: CSASGQKQETQYF
DNA: TGCAGTGCTAGCGGACAGAAACAAGAGACCCAGTACTTC
D: .
size: many
J: TRBJ2-5
V: TRBV20-1

CDR3: CSARGRSDTEAFF
DNA: TGCAGTGCTAGAGGGCGCTCGGATACTGAAGCTTTCTTT
D: .
size: .
J: TRBJ1-1
V: TRBV20-1

CDR3: CASSLWGQVGGYTF
DNA: TGTGCCAGCAGTTTATGGGGACAGGTTGGTGGCTACACCTTC
D: TRBD1
size: .
J: TRBJ1-2
V: TRBV28

CDR3: CASSLLPGQGGEELFF
DNA: TGCGCCAGCAGCTTGCTACCGGGACAGGGAGGCGAAGAACTGTTTTTT
D: TRBD1
size: .
J: TRBJ1-4
V: TRBV5-1

CDR3: CAISPQGGAEAFF
DNA: TGTGCCATCAGTCCGCAGGGGGGGGCTGAAGCTTTCTTT
D: TRBD1
size: .
J: TRBJ1-1
V: TRBV10-3

CDR3: CSVEGIGRGSEAFF
DNA: TGCAGCGTTGAAGGAATAGGCAGGGGGTCTGAAGCTTTCTTT
D: TRBD1
size: .
J: TRBJ1-1
V: TRBV29-1

CDR3: CASSPNAVGRTMMNTEAFF
DNA: TGTGCCAGCTCACCAAACGCGGTGGGGCGCACTATGATGAACACTGAAGCTTTCTTT
D: .
size: few
J: TRBJ1-1
V: TRBV18

CDR3: CASSLQGTPRETQYF
DNA: TGTGCCAGCAGCTTACAGGGGACCCCAAGGGAGACCCAGTACTTC
D: .
size: .
J: TRBJ2-5
V: TRBV7-9

CDR3: CSASPRSNSPLHF
DNA: TGCAGTGCTAGTCCCCGGTCTAATTCACCCCTCCACTTT
D: .
size: few
J: TRBJ1-6
V: TRBV20-1

CDR3: CSANSQGNEKLFF
DNA: TGCAGCGCCAATTCCCAGGGGAATGAAAAACTGTTTTTT
D: .
size: few
J: TRBJ1-4
V: TRBV29-1

CDR3: CASTDGLAVDNEQFF
DNA: TGTGCCAGCACCGACGGACTAGCGGTCGACAATGAGCAGTTCTTC
D: TRBD2
size: few
J: TRBJ2-1
V: TRBV7-8

CDR3: CASRQGSLNLSRGTQYF
DNA: TGTGCCAGCAGACAGGGCTCGCTTAACCTATCGAGGGGGACCCAGTACTTC
D: .
size: many
J: TRBJ2-5
V: TRBV21-1

CDR3: CASSMIGYSGNTIYF
DNA: TGTGCCAGCAGTATGATCGGCTACTCTGGAAACACCATATATTTT
D: .
size: few
J: TRBJ1-3
V: TRBV12-3/TRBV12-4

CDR3: CSVRMAPDTQYF
DNA: TGCAGCGTAAGGATGGCCCCAGATACGCAGTATTTT
D: .
size: few
J: TRBJ2-3
V: TRBV29-1

CDR3: CASSLTYSGYTF
DNA: TGTGCCAGCAGCTTGACCTACAGCGGCTACACCTTC
D: .
size: .
J: TRBJ1-2
V: TRBV7-2

CDR3: CSVLAGGPTDTQYF
DNA: TGCAGTGTCCTAGCGGGGGGGCCAACAGATACGCAGTATTTT
D: TRBD2
size: .
J: TRBJ2-3
V: TRBV20-1

CDR3: CSANGDRDPNYGYTF
DNA: TGCAGTGCTAATGGGGACAGGGATCCTAACTATGGCTACACCTTC
D: TRBD1
size: .
J: TRBJ1-2
V: TRBV20-1

CDR3: CASSLERRGYEQYF
DNA: TGCGCCAGCAGCTTGGAACGTCGGGGTTACGAGCAGTACTTC
D: .
size: .
J: TRBJ2-7
V: TRBV5-1

CDR3: CPSSLNHGQGGSNYGYTF
DNA: TGTCCCAGCAGTTTAAACCACGGACAGGGTGGTTCAAACTATGGCTACACCTTC
D: TRBD1
size: .
J: TRBJ1-2
V: TRBV12-3/TRBV12-4